This entry concerns a single T cell receptor beta chain. This clone occurred a few times. Its antigen target is currently unknown. Base qualities were left out, and no much larger clone turns up one base away. For sequencing of the TCRbeta CDR3 region, genomic DNA was extracted from the sorted cells. The immunoSEQ Assay was used to sequence the TCRbeta CDR3 regions. TCRdb mirrors the immuneACCESS table, restricted to in-frame sequences. Some clones are absent from its copies; in checked studies, under half trace to an unresolved V gene, and the reason for the others is unknown. Counted in this sample were roughly 40,000 clones; 82% of them appeared once. Jointly, the top ten make up 1.8% of the sample. Patients with a history of autoimmune disease or receiving systemic immunosuppression were excluded from the trial. Peripheral blood for TCR sequencing was drawn from every dose cohort at baseline, at cycle 4 day 1 and at cycle 7 day 1. Samples came from an open-label, multicenter, first-in-human phase I dose-escalation trial of ivuxolimab. Adults with locally advanced or metastatic melanoma, renal cell carcinoma, hepatocellular carcinoma or head and neck squamous cell carcinoma were enrolled in the trial. CD4+ and CD8+ T cells were sorted separately from peripheral blood before TCR sequencing.

This record belongs to a study of OX40 agonist ivuxolimab in advanced cancers. Some background on the complete study: The costimulatory receptor OX40 (CD134) was targeted by ivuxolimab, a fully human IgG2 agonistic monoclonal antibody. Intravenous ivuxolimab was administered to patients every 2 weeks at six dose levels: 0.01, 0.1, 0.3, 1.5, 3 and 10 mg/kg. Of the approximately 50 dose-escalation patients, hepatocellular carcinoma was present in 19, melanoma in around 15, renal cell carcinoma in 9 and head and neck cancer in 9. A male proportion of 70% to 90% and a mean age of about 60 years, ranging from about 23 to 90, were recorded for the dose-escalation cohort. Prior anti-PD-1, anti-PD-L1 or anti-CTLA-4 therapy was permitted, and approximately 39% of dose-escalation patients had received checkpoint inhibitors. Partial responses occurred in three dose-escalation patients, of whom one had hepatocellular carcinoma and two had cutaneous melanoma. Peripheral TCRbeta sequencing aimed to test whether ivuxolimab altered TCR sequence diversity and caused clonal T-cell expansion. The monotherapy dose-escalation portion (N of about 52 patients) of the phase I ivuxolimab trial is reported in the paper.

Overall results and qualifications from the work: The antigen specificity of the peripheral T cells that underwent clonal expansion was not determined. On average, CD8+ T cells showed more expanded clones than CD4+ T cells after ivuxolimab. At doses of 0.1 to 3.0 mg/kg, clonal expansion of both CD4+ and CD8+ blood T cells was observed from baseline to week 6. In the 0.1-3.0 mg/kg groups, partial responders had among the lowest normalized peripheral clonal expansion, particularly in CD8+ T cells. Low levels of normalized T-cell clonal expansion were also shown by some nonresponding patients.

From the cysteine up to the phenylalanine, the CDR3 has a length of 13 residues. Only CDR3 DNA remains: 39 bases, in frame from the first base. V is cut back by 3 bases and J by 7 bases, with 7 bases in the junction unmatched. The germline V gene specifies SQVTM as CDR1 and ANQGSEA as CDR2. The specimen comprised CD4+ or CD8+ T cells sorted from blood, sampled in a trial of the OX40 agonist ivuxolimab. This sequence originates from an adult with an advanced solid tumor such as melanoma, head and neck, liver or kidney cancer. The chain uses TRBV29-1 and TRBJ1-2; a stretch of 8 junction bases matches TRBD1. The nucleotide sequence reads as follows: TGCAGCGTTGAGGCCAGGGGGCTTCTTGGCTACACCTTC. Its translation is CSVEARGLLGYTF.